These 15 T cell receptor beta chains were all obtained from the same sample, sequenced in a study of OX40 agonist ivuxolimab in advanced cancers. The table came from immunoSEQ multiplex PCR; TCRdb's copy has only in-frame clones and leaves some out. This sample has 30,000 to 35,000 clones, with roughly 90% found just once. Sequences were derived from CD4+ or CD8+ T cells sorted from blood, sampled in a trial of the OX40 agonist ivuxolimab. All receptors derive from an adult with an advanced solid tumor such as melanoma, head and neck, liver or kidney cancer.

This chain connects TRBV28 to TRBJ2-5; possibly TRBD1 for D (6 bases). Germline V gene sequence: CDR1 MDHEN, CDR2 SYDVKM. This CDR3 comprises 15 residues. V lost 1 base, J lost 1 base, and 10 bases lay in between. DNA for the CDR3: TGTGCCAGCAGTTTATATGGACAGACCCAAGAGACCCAGTACTTC. As protein: CASSLYGQTQETQYF. Complete variable domain (other parts from reference TRBV28 and TRBJ2-5): DVKVTQSSRYLVKRTGEKVFLECVQDMDHENMFWYRQDPGLGLRLIYFSYDVKMKEKGDIPEGYSVSREKKERFSLILESASTNQTSMYLCASSLYGQTQETQYFGPGTRLLVL.

V usage is TRBV7-2 and J usage is TRBJ2-1, with D possibly matching TRBD1 (6 bases). Germline V gene lookup returns CDR1 SGHTA and CDR2 FQGNSA. The CDR3 length is 12 residues. Trimming cost V 5 bases and J 13 bases, with 15 bases left between them. The CDR3 DNA reads as TGTGCCAGCAGCCAAACGACAGGCTTACAGTTCTTC. Amino acid sequence: CASSQTTGLQFF.

The V gene is TRBV2, the J gene TRBJ2-3, with 8 bases identical to TRBD1. V lost 4 bases, J lost 3 bases, and 3 bases stayed unmatched. The CDR3 consists of 14 residues. Per germline, CDR1 SNHLY and CDR2 FYNNEI. CDR3 DNA: TGTGCCAGCAGTGTCAGGGGGCGGACAGATACGCAGTATTTT. Its protein is CASSVRGRTDTQYF.

The rearrangement links TRBV7-9 to TRBJ2-1; perhaps TRBD1 as D (5 bases). Trimming removed 3 bases at V and 2 bases at J, with 17 bases between. Germline V CDR1 and CDR2: SEHNR, FQNEAQ (reference sequence). CDR3 length: 17 amino acids. CDR3 sequence: CASSFPQGSTTYNEQFF. The CDR3 nucleotides are TGTGCCAGCAGCTTTCCGCAGGGTTCGACCACCTACAATGAGCAGTTCTTC.

The chain joins TRBV29-1 to TRBJ1-2, with a weak D call TRBD1 (6 bases). V was cut by 8 bases and J by 7 bases, with 14 bases left in between. This CDR3 comprises 11 residues. The V gene's germline CDR1 is SQVTM and CDR2 ANQGSEA. This CDR3 reads CSSGGPFGYTF. CDR3 DNA: TGCAGCTCCGGGGGGCCTTTTGGCTACACCTTC.

CDR3 in amino acids: CASSPPGDRVLYEQYF. The CDR3 DNA follows: TGTGCCAGCTCACCACCGGGGGACAGGGTTCTATACGAGCAGTACTTC. The chain combines TRBV18 with TRBJ2-7, with TRBD1 matching over 9 bases. CDR3 length: 16 amino acids. CDR1 is KGHSH, CDR2 LQKENI, per germline. Germline trimming cut 0 bases from V and 4 bases from J; bases unmatched to any gene: 7.

This chain links TRBV27 with TRBJ1-2, with unresolved D. This CDR3 has 13 amino acids. V lost 4 bases and J 5 bases, leaving 11 bases between the germline ends. The V gene's germline CDR1 is MNHEY and CDR2 SMNVEV (reference sequence). The CDR3 here is CASSSHAGYGYTF. CDR3 bases: TGTGCCAGCAGTTCCCACGCGGGGTATGGCTACACCTTC.

V usage is TRBV20-1 and J usage is TRBJ2-1, with a tentative D call TRBD2 (5 bases). V lost 5 bases and J 4 bases, leaving 6 bases between the germline ends. From germline, CDR1 is DFQATT and CDR2 SNEGSKA (reference sequence). The CDR3 runs 11 residues. In DNA, the CDR3 is TGCAGTGCTCCGGGATACAATGAGCAGTTCTTC. Translated: CSAPGYNEQFF.

The chain employs TRBV10-3 and TRBJ2-2; tentatively, D is TRBD1 (6 bases). The CDR3 consists of 16 residues. Trimming removed 6 bases from V and 0 bases from J, with 14 bases in between. Per the germline V gene, CDR1 is ENHRY and CDR2 is SYGVKD. CDR3 DNA: TGTGCCATCAGCCGGGACAAAAGTGCGAACACCGGGGAGCTGTTTTTT. Its protein is CAISRDKSANTGELFF.

The genes are TRBV29-1 and TRBJ2-7, with D possibly TRBD1 on 6 matching bases. Deletions cut 4 bases from V and 4 bases from J, with 17 bases between. This CDR3 spans 14 amino acids. Germline assignment: CDR1 SQVTM and CDR2 ANQGSEA. CDR3 nucleotides: TGCAGCGTTGCTAGGGGACACTCCGAGTACGAGCAGTACTTC. Its translation is CSVARGHSEYEQYF.

The CDR3 loop reads CASSTPGFSYEQYF. CDR3 DNA sequence: TGCGCCAGCAGCACCCCCGGTTTCTCCTACGAGCAGTACTTC. This chain joins TRBV4-1 and TRBJ2-7; D call uncertain. The CDR3 has 14 residues. Germline CDR1 reads MGHRA; CDR2 reads YSYEKL. V was trimmed by 5 bases and J by 0 bases, leaving 11 bases between them.

The chain couples TRBV6-5 to TRBJ2-1; D is ambiguous. The germline V and J ends were trimmed by 2 bases and 14 bases, with 16 bases remaining between them. The CDR3 consists of 13 residues. The germline V gene encodes CDR1 MNHEY and CDR2 SVGAGI. CDR3 region: CASSYGQAGWKFF. The CDR3 DNA reads TGTGCCAGCAGTTACGGGCAGGCCGGTTGGAAGTTCTTC.

This clone is labeled as medium-sized. The J gene is TRBJ1-5, the V gene TRBV7-9; no definite D call. V was trimmed by 1 base and J by 5 bases, leaving 3 bases between them. The V gene's germline CDR1 is SEHNR and CDR2 FQNEAQ (reference sequence). CDR3 length equals 12 residues. This CDR3 reads CASSLDDQPQHF. The CDR3 DNA is TGTGCCAGCAGCTTAGACGATCAGCCCCAGCATTTT.

This clone was seen just once. The V gene is TRBV6-1, the J gene TRBJ1-3, with D uncertain. V lost 8 bases, J lost 0 bases, and 8 bases lay in between. CDR3 size: 13 residues. The germline V gene encodes CDR1 MNHNS and CDR2 SASEGT. The CDR3 here is CASYKNSGNTIYF. CDR3 DNA: TGTGCCAGCTACAAGAACTCTGGAAACACCATATATTTT.

The chain joins TRBV27 to TRBJ1-3, with D perhaps TRBD1 (6 bases). This CDR3 is built from 14 residues. V was clipped by 3 bases and J by 2 bases, with 8 bases between them. Germline lookup yields CDR1 MNHEY and CDR2 SMNVEV (reference sequence). The DNA of the CDR3 is TGTGCCAGCAGTTTTCGGGGGCCTGGAAACACCATATATTTT. It translates to CASSFRGPGNTIYF.